This entry concerns a single T cell receptor beta chain. Its antigen is unknown. The data are from a study of T cell repertoires in cytomegalovirus infection. TCRdb analysed the reads with MiXCR anew, one entry per CDR3 protein. There are 700,000 to 900,000 distinct CDR3 sequences in the sample; almost 30% occur only once, and around 12% lies in the top ten. The CDR3 covers 14 residues. Trimming cost V 6 bases and J 2 bases; bases outside gene matches: 3. Per germline, CDR1 SNHLY and CDR2 FYNNEI. The rearrangement uses TRBV2 and TRBJ1-2, with 10 bases fitting TRBD1. The sequence was collected from a human donor in good health (CMV status not recorded). Some clones in this sample may be carry-over from other donors' samples. The sample consisted of cultured CD8+ T cells from PBMCs, taken from culture after CMV antigen stimulation. The CDR3: CASREGQGNYGYTF. The CDR3 DNA follows: TGTGCCAGCAGAGAGGGACAGGGGAACTATGGCTACACCTTC.